This TCR beta chain was found in a study of cytomegalovirus exposure and HLA in healthy donors. The length of the CDR3 is 13 residues. Germline CDR1 reads SQVTM; CDR2 reads ANQGSEA. J was trimmed by 3 bases and V by 7 bases; bases with no gene match: 9. Primers: 60 Vbeta forward and 13 Jbeta reverse. Clones were sequenced by immunoSEQ multiplex PCR, and TCRdb holds only the in-frame ones, with some missing. The table includes approximately 100,000 clones, about 70% detected once. The sample consisted of PBMCs. The chain combines TRBV29-1 with TRBJ2-7; 7 nucleotides align to TRBD1. This receptor was identified in a female donor in good health and CMV-seronegative. The CDR3 DNA is TGCAGCGCCGGGATAAACAGGGGCTACGAGCAGTACTTC. As protein: CSAGINRGYEQYF.